This entry is about one TCR beta chain. This clone was seen only a few times. The specificity of this receptor is unknown. No much larger clonotype is one base removed from it; base qualities were not supplied. TCRbeta CDR3 regions were amplified from genomic DNA using the immunoSEQ Assay, a bias-controlled multiplex PCR. The authors processed their data as follows. The number of nucleated cells in each sample was estimated from the amplification of reference gene primers within the assay. To quantify the absolute abundance of each unique TCRbeta CDR3 rearrangement, sequence reads were collapsed and filtered. For each sample, productive Simpson clonality was calculated as the square root of Simpson's diversity index across productive rearrangements. In TCRdb, the immuneACCESS table is reduced to in-frame sequences with V and J assigned. These tables do not hold every clone; where another copy was compared, an unresolved V gene accounts for under half, and the others remain unexplained. For V, J and clone size, that table is used; D and trimming come from the DNA. This sample comprises some 100,000 clones, about 74% of them detected only once. The ten largest clones take up over 3.5% of the sample.

Trimmed from V: 3 bases; trimmed from J: 5 bases; junction bases lacking a gene match: 13. From the cysteine through the phenylalanine, the CDR3 covers 17 amino acids. Only CDR3 DNA is held: 51 bases, read in frame from base 1. From a lookup of the germline V gene, CDR1 and CDR2 are SGHNT and YENEEA. At one collaborating source in Seattle, patients were enrolled during active infection and were followed longitudinally through the course of disease. Whole blood was collected in K2EDTA tubes by collaborating institutions according to the institutions' own protocols. For TCRbeta analysis, collaborators shipped samples in one of three forms: frozen whole blood, isolated PBMCs, or DNA extracted from either of those sample types. This entry belongs to a study of blood T cell repertoires in COVID-19 (dated by TCRdb to about 2020). With regard to the full study: The collaborator samples originated in the United States, Italy and Spain and spanned the acute and convalescent phases of COVID-19. The material from the prospective study consisted of cDNA or gDNA derived from T cells, B-cell-depleted T cells, or PBMCs. Deeply sampled blood TCRbeta repertoires from subjects exposed to, actively infected with, or recovered from COVID-19 were included in the dataset. The repertoires were made available in a free public database intended to serve as a resource for research on the immune response to SARS-CoV-2. The samples were drawn from two sources: the first 160 participants of the ongoing ImmuneRACE study, and 1,200 or so subjects contributed by 6 global collaborators. Sample metadata almost always included a de-identified subject ID, COVID-19 status, age in years and sex. Where available, HLA class I and class II types were taken from metadata supplied by the sample provider and were not determined by assay-based typing.

What the work shows at the level of the full study, not this receptor alone: The amount of clinical and demographic metadata varied by source and participant and was provided uncurated.

The receptor was derived from a man aged 65 to 85 with COVID-19, enrolled during active disease. The sample taken for sequencing was peripheral blood. Here the chain combines TRBV11-3 and TRBJ2-1; 7 junctional bases match TRBD2. The nucleotides are TGTGCCAGCAGCTTTACTCCAGGACTAGGCGTGGACAATGAGCAGTTCTTC. Translated, this gives CASSFTPGLGVDNEQFF.